These T cell receptor beta chains were read from a single sample in a study of cytomegalovirus exposure and HLA in healthy donors. The method was immunoSEQ multiplex PCR; TCRdb's version includes in-frame clones alone and lacks a portion of them. Of about 180,000 clones listed, 70% to 90% were seen once; the top ten hold under 2.5%. The sequencing sample was made of PBMCs. All receptors derive from a woman aged 25 to 39 in good health and CMV-seronegative. Each CDR3 is given with its conserved first and last residue. The order of the fields is J gene, clone size, D gene, CDR3 length, V gene, CDR3 protein, CDR3 DNA. A D gene is named only where the DNA matches it firmly. Clone size is shown for a subset of rows, as once, few, many or a class of expanded clone.

j_call: TRBJ2-7; clone_size: NA; d_call: NA; cdr3_length: 18; v_call: TRBV27; cdr3_aa: CASSPTSSKSDLRKLQYF; cdr3_nt: TGTGCCAGCAGTCCGACTAGTTCAAAGTCGGACCTAAGGAAGTTGCAGTACTTC
j_call: TRBJ2-5; clone_size: NA; d_call: NA; cdr3_length: 16; v_call: TRBV7-9; cdr3_aa: CASSLPTGKARETQYF; cdr3_nt: TGTGCCAGCAGCCTTCCGACAGGAAAAGCAAGGGAGACCCAGTACTTC
j_call: TRBJ2-1; clone_size: NA; d_call: TRBD1; cdr3_length: 13; v_call: TRBV7-9; cdr3_aa: CASSSGQGVEQFF; cdr3_nt: TGTGCCAGCAGCTCTGGACAGGGCGTGGAGCAGTTCTTC
j_call: TRBJ1-1; clone_size: once; d_call: TRBD1; cdr3_length: 15; v_call: TRBV28; cdr3_aa: CASRPSGTVFTEAFF; cdr3_nt: TGTGCCAGCCGACCCTCCGGGACAGTGTTCACTGAAGCTTTCTTT
j_call: TRBJ2-7; clone_size: NA; d_call: NA; cdr3_length: 14; v_call: TRBV27; cdr3_aa: CASSRVPSVYEQYF; cdr3_nt: TGTGCCAGCAGCCGGGTCCCCTCTGTCTACGAGCAGTACTTC
j_call: TRBJ1-1; clone_size: NA; d_call: TRBD1; cdr3_length: 14; v_call: TRBV7-9; cdr3_aa: CASSAGTGVTEAFF; cdr3_nt: TGTGCCAGCAGCGCCGGGACAGGGGTTACTGAAGCTTTCTTT
j_call: TRBJ2-7; clone_size: NA; d_call: NA; cdr3_length: 17; v_call: TRBV23-1; cdr3_aa: CASSPRVWQGTSYEQYF; cdr3_nt: TGCGCCAGCAGTCCCCGTGTCTGGCAGGGTACCTCCTACGAGCAGTACTTC
j_call: TRBJ2-7; clone_size: NA; d_call: NA; cdr3_length: 13; v_call: TRBV11-2; cdr3_aa: CASSLEGAAGKDF; cdr3_nt: TGTGCCAGCAGCTTAGAAGGTGCAGCCGGGAAGGACTTC
j_call: TRBJ2-7; clone_size: NA; d_call: NA; cdr3_length: 14; v_call: TRBV10-3; cdr3_aa: CAISPGQGHYEQYF; cdr3_nt: TGTGCCATCAGTCCGGGACAAGGCCACTACGAGCAGTACTTC
j_call: TRBJ1-1; clone_size: many; d_call: TRBD1; cdr3_length: 15; v_call: TRBV7-8; cdr3_aa: CASSLGQGQNTEAFF; cdr3_nt: TGTGCCAGCAGCCTAGGACAGGGACAGAACACTGAAGCTTTCTTT
j_call: TRBJ2-1; clone_size: NA; d_call: TRBD2; cdr3_length: 15; v_call: TRBV5-1; cdr3_aa: CASSELAGAYNEQFF; cdr3_nt: TGCGCCAGCAGCGAACTAGCGGGGGCCTACAATGAGCAGTTCTTC
j_call: TRBJ2-7; clone_size: NA; d_call: NA; cdr3_length: 16; v_call: TRBV7-9; cdr3_aa: CSSSFRDMSGRYEQYF; cdr3_nt: TGTTCCAGCAGCTTTCGGGACATGTCCGGTCGCTACGAGCAGTACTTC
j_call: TRBJ1-4; clone_size: NA; d_call: NA; cdr3_length: 15; v_call: TRBV6-1; cdr3_aa: CASSTGSETNEKLFF; cdr3_nt: TGTGCCAGCAGTACAGGGTCAGAAACTAATGAAAAACTGTTTTTT
j_call: TRBJ2-1; clone_size: NA; d_call: TRBD2; cdr3_length: 18; v_call: TRBV7-8; cdr3_aa: CASSLPPRTSGRRNEQFF; cdr3_nt: TGTGCCAGCAGCTTACCTCCCAGGACTAGCGGGAGACGCAATGAGCAGTTCTTC
j_call: TRBJ2-5; clone_size: NA; d_call: NA; cdr3_length: 13; v_call: TRBV11-3; cdr3_aa: CASSLGPQETQYF; cdr3_nt: TGTGCCAGCAGCTTAGGGCCCCAAGAGACCCAGTACTTC
j_call: TRBJ2-1; clone_size: NA; d_call: TRBD2; cdr3_length: 16; v_call: TRBV7-8; cdr3_aa: CASSALRGGRDNEQFF; cdr3_nt: TGTGCCAGCAGCGCCCTTCGTGGGGGGAGGGACAATGAGCAGTTCTTC
j_call: TRBJ2-1; clone_size: NA; d_call: TRBD1; cdr3_length: 15; v_call: TRBV5-8; cdr3_aa: CASSLTGGEYNEQFF; cdr3_nt: TGTGCCAGCAGCTTGACAGGGGGCGAGTACAATGAGCAGTTCTTC
j_call: TRBJ2-3; clone_size: NA; d_call: NA; cdr3_length: 14; v_call: TRBV4-3; cdr3_aa: CASSQDSSTDTQYF; cdr3_nt: TGCGCCAGCAGCCAAGACTCGAGCACAGATACGCAGTATTTT
j_call: TRBJ2-1; clone_size: NA; d_call: TRBD2; cdr3_length: 14; v_call: TRBV5-1; cdr3_aa: CASSLPLADNEQFF; cdr3_nt: TGCGCCAGCAGCTTGCCCCTAGCGGACAATGAGCAGTTCTTC
j_call: TRBJ2-2; clone_size: NA; d_call: TRBD2; cdr3_length: 15; v_call: TRBV4-2; cdr3_aa: CASSPLAGDTGELFF; cdr3_nt: TGTGCCAGCAGCCCACTAGCGGGGGACACCGGGGAGCTGTTTTTT
j_call: TRBJ1-4; clone_size: NA; d_call: NA; cdr3_length: 16; v_call: TRBV5-6; cdr3_aa: CASSLIGEATNEKLFF; cdr3_nt: TGTGCCAGCAGCTTGATAGGGGAGGCAACTAATGAAAAACTGTTTTTT
j_call: TRBJ1-5; clone_size: NA; d_call: TRBD1; cdr3_length: 16; v_call: TRBV2; cdr3_aa: CASRGDRGQQGQPQHF; cdr3_nt: TGTGCCAGCAGGGGGGACAGGGGGCAACAGGGTCAGCCCCAGCATTTT
j_call: TRBJ2-3; clone_size: NA; d_call: TRBD2; cdr3_length: 12; v_call: TRBV30; cdr3_aa: CAWITSADTQYF; cdr3_nt: TGTGCCTGGATTACTAGCGCAGATACGCAGTATTTT
j_call: TRBJ1-3; clone_size: NA; d_call: NA; cdr3_length: 18; v_call: TRBV2; cdr3_aa: CASTWRAGRLGAGNTIYF; cdr3_nt: TGTGCCAGCACGTGGAGGGCTGGCCGACTCGGGGCTGGAAACACCATATATTTT
j_call: TRBJ1-2; clone_size: NA; d_call: NA; cdr3_length: 11; v_call: TRBV28; cdr3_aa: CASSADYGYTF; cdr3_nt: TGTGCCAGCAGTGCAGACTATGGCTACACCTTC
j_call: TRBJ2-7; clone_size: few; d_call: TRBD2; cdr3_length: 16; v_call: TRBV2; cdr3_aa: CASSPGGGPDGYEQYF; cdr3_nt: TGTGCCAGCAGCCCGGGGGGGGGACCAGATGGCTACGAGCAGTACTTC
j_call: TRBJ1-1; clone_size: NA; d_call: NA; cdr3_length: 13; v_call: TRBV6-1; cdr3_aa: CASRSVGNTEAFF; cdr3_nt: TGTGCCAGCAGGTCGGTCGGTAACACTGAAGCTTTCTTT
j_call: TRBJ2-3; clone_size: NA; d_call: TRBD1; cdr3_length: 14; v_call: TRBV7-9; cdr3_aa: CASSLVGQRDTQYF; cdr3_nt: TGTGCCAGCAGCTTAGTGGGACAGCGAGATACGCAGTATTTT
j_call: TRBJ1-3; clone_size: NA; d_call: NA; cdr3_length: 15; v_call: TRBV27; cdr3_aa: CASSLKGSGENTIYF; cdr3_nt: TGTGCCAGCAGTTTAAAGGGGAGCGGGGAAAACACCATATATTTT
j_call: TRBJ2-7; clone_size: NA; d_call: TRBD1; cdr3_length: 17; v_call: TRBV29-1; cdr3_aa: CSVLPGQGLRGGYEQYF; cdr3_nt: TGCAGCGTGCTACCGGGACAGGGTTTAAGGGGAGGCTACGAGCAGTACTTC
j_call: TRBJ2-7; clone_size: NA; d_call: TRBD1; cdr3_length: 14; v_call: TRBV28; cdr3_aa: CASSFGTGSYEQYF; cdr3_nt: TGTGCCAGCAGTTTCGGGACAGGGAGCTACGAGCAGTACTTC
j_call: TRBJ2-7; clone_size: NA; d_call: TRBD2; cdr3_length: 18; v_call: TRBV19; cdr3_aa: CASSGTSERGLAFYEQYF; cdr3_nt: TGTGCCAGTAGTGGGACTTCTGAAAGGGGACTAGCGTTCTACGAGCAGTACTTC
j_call: TRBJ1-4; clone_size: NA; d_call: TRBD1; cdr3_length: 14; v_call: TRBV6-5; cdr3_aa: CASSPRQGHEKLFF; cdr3_nt: TGTGCCAGCAGTCCCCGACAGGGCCATGAAAAACTGTTTTTT
j_call: TRBJ2-6; clone_size: NA; d_call: TRBD1; cdr3_length: 19; v_call: TRBV19; cdr3_aa: CASSIDTGTASSGANVLTF; cdr3_nt: TGTGCCAGTAGTATAGATACCGGGACAGCGAGCTCTGGGGCCAACGTCCTGACTTTC
j_call: TRBJ2-7; clone_size: NA; d_call: NA; cdr3_length: 13; v_call: TRBV7-9; cdr3_aa: CSSSRSGRYEQYF; cdr3_nt: TGTTCCAGCAGCCGTAGCGGTAGATACGAGCAGTACTTC
j_call: TRBJ1-5; clone_size: NA; d_call: TRBD1; cdr3_length: 16; v_call: TRBV10-3; cdr3_aa: CAISDSKGADDQPQHF; cdr3_nt: TGTGCCATCAGTGATTCGAAGGGGGCTGACGATCAGCCCCAGCATTTT
j_call: TRBJ1-4; clone_size: NA; d_call: NA; cdr3_length: 15; v_call: TRBV7-9; cdr3_aa: CSSRLTGQTNEKLFF; cdr3_nt: TGTTCCAGCAGACTAACAGGGCAAACTAATGAAAAACTGTTTTTT
j_call: TRBJ1-4; clone_size: NA; d_call: TRBD1; cdr3_length: 17; v_call: TRBV5-4; cdr3_aa: CASSLAGTGRANEKLFF; cdr3_nt: TGTGCCAGCAGCTTGGCTGGGACAGGGCGGGCTAATGAAAAACTGTTTTTT
j_call: TRBJ2-2; clone_size: once; d_call: NA; cdr3_length: 15; v_call: TRBV7-8; cdr3_aa: CASSLRRGSIGELFF; cdr3_nt: TGTGCCAGCAGCTTAAGGAGGGGTTCGATCGGGGAGCTGTTTTTT
j_call: TRBJ2-1; clone_size: NA; d_call: TRBD2; cdr3_length: 16; v_call: TRBV7-2; cdr3_aa: CASSPLADSSYNEQFF; cdr3_nt: TGTGCCAGCAGCCCGCTAGCGGATAGCTCCTACAATGAGCAGTTCTTC
j_call: TRBJ1-1; clone_size: NA; d_call: NA; cdr3_length: 15; v_call: TRBV5-4; cdr3_aa: CASSLTQGMNTEAFF; cdr3_nt: TGTGCCAGCAGCTTGACCCAGGGGATGAACACTGAAGCTTTCTTT
j_call: TRBJ1-4; clone_size: NA; d_call: NA; cdr3_length: 13; v_call: TRBV27; cdr3_aa: CASSPGDNPKLFF; cdr3_nt: TGTGCCAGCAGTCCAGGGGACAATCCAAAACTGTTTTTT
j_call: TRBJ1-3; clone_size: NA; d_call: NA; cdr3_length: 15; v_call: TRBV28; cdr3_aa: CASSLEQGTGNTIYF; cdr3_nt: TGTGCCAGCAGTCTAGAACAGGGTACAGGAAACACCATATATTTT
j_call: TRBJ1-2; clone_size: NA; d_call: NA; cdr3_length: 16; v_call: TRBV7-9; cdr3_aa: CASSLSSIGMGGGYTF; cdr3_nt: TGTGCCAGCAGCTTAAGTTCTATCGGGATGGGTGGTGGCTACACCTTC
j_call: TRBJ1-2; clone_size: NA; d_call: NA; cdr3_length: 16; v_call: TRBV6-5; cdr3_aa: CASSYSLSGLNYGYTF; cdr3_nt: TGTGCCAGCAGTTACTCGTTATCAGGATTAAACTATGGCTACACCTTC
j_call: TRBJ2-1; clone_size: NA; d_call: NA; cdr3_length: 15; v_call: TRBV27; cdr3_aa: CASSPGLAPYNEQFF; cdr3_nt: TGTGCCAGCAGTCCTGGTCTAGCTCCCTACAATGAGCAGTTCTTC
j_call: TRBJ2-5; clone_size: NA; d_call: TRBD1; cdr3_length: 13; v_call: TRBV9; cdr3_aa: CASSVQGEETQYF; cdr3_nt: TGTGCCAGCAGCGTTCAGGGGGAGGAGACCCAGTACTTC
j_call: TRBJ1-5; clone_size: NA; d_call: NA; cdr3_length: 13; v_call: TRBV6-4; cdr3_aa: CASSRDEGQPQHF; cdr3_nt: TGTGCCAGCAGTCGAGACGAGGGACAGCCCCAGCATTTT